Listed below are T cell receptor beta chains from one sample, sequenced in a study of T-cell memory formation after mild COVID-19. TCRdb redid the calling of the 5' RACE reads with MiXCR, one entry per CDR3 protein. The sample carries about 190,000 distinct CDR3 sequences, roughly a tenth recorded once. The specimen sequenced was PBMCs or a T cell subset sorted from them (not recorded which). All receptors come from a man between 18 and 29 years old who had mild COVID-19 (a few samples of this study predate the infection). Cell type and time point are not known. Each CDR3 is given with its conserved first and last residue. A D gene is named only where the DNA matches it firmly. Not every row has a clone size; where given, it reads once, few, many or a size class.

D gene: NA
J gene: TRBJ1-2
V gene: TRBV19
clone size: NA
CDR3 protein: CVSRGLGYGYTF
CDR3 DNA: TGTGTCAGTAGAGGCTTGGGCTATGGCTACACCTTC

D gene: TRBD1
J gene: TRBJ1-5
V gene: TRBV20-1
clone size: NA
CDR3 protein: CSARKGATHQPQHF
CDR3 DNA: TGCAGTGCTAGGAAGGGGGCGACTCACCAGCCCCAGCATTTT

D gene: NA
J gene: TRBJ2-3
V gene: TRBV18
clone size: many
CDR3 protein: CASSPLDSSTDTQYF
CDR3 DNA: TGTGCCAGCTCACCTTTGGATTCTAGCACAGATACGCAGTATTTT

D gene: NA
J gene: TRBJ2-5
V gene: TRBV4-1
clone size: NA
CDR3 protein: CASSQVLAYQETQYF
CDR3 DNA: TGCGCCAGCAGCCAAGTCCTGGCTTATCAAGAGACCCAGTACTTC

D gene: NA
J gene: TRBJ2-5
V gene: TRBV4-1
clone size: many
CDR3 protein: CASSQVGGRGETQYF
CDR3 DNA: TGCGCCAGCAGCCAAGTGGGGGGACGGGGAGAGACCCAGTACTTC

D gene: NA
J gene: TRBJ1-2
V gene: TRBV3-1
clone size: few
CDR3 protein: CASSQLTSVTNGYTF
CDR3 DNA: TGTGCCAGCAGCCAACTTACTTCCGTAACCAATGGCTACACCTTC

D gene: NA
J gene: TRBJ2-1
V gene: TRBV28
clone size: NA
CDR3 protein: CASSLIEQGNEQFF
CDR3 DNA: TGTGCCAGCAGTCTCATCGAACAGGGAAATGAGCAGTTCTTC

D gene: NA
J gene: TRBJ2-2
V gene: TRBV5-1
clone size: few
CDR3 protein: CASSSTETGELFF
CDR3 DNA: TGCGCCAGCAGCTCAACGGAGACCGGGGAGCTGTTTTTT

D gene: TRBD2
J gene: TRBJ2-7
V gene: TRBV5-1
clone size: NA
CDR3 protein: CASSLGLAGGEQYF
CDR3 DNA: TGCGCCAGCAGCTTGGGGTTAGCGGGGGGCGAGCAGTACTTC

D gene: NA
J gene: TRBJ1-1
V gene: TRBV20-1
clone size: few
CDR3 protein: CSARPIPGHPMNTEAFF
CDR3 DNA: TGCAGTGCTAGGCCGATACCGGGACACCCCATGAACACTGAAGCTTTCTTT

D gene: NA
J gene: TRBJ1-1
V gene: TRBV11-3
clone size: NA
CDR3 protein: CASSLYGMNTEAF
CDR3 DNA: TGTGCCAGCAGCTTATACGGCATGAACACTGAAGCTTTT

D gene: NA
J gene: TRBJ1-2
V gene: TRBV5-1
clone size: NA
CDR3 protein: CASSLEWGTDGYTF
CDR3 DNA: TGCGCCAGCAGCTTGGAGTGGGGTACGGATGGCTACACCTTC

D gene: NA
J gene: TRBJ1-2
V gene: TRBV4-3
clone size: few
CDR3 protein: CASSQQANYGYTF
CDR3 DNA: TGCGCCAGCAGCCAACAGGCAAACTATGGCTACACCTTC

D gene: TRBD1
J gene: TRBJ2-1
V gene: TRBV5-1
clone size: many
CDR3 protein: CASSVQGAGNEQFF
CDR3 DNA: TGCGCCAGCAGCGTCCAGGGGGCAGGGAATGAGCAGTTCTTC

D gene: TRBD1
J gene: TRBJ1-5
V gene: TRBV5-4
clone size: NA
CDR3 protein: CATSGGDRNQPQHF
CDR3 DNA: TGTGCCACCTCCGGGGGGGACAGGAATCAGCCCCAGCATTTT

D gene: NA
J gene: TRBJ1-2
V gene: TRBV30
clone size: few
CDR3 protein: CAWSVGPYGYTF
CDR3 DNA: TGTGCCTGGAGTGTCGGGCCCTATGGCTACACCTTC

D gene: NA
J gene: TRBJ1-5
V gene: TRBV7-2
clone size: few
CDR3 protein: CASSLMPDNQPQHF
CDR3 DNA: TGTGCCAGCAGCTTAATGCCGGACAATCAGCCCCAGCATTTT

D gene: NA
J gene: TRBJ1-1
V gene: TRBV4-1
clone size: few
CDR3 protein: CASSHRRGGPGTPEAFF
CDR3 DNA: TGCGCCAGCAGCCACAGACGCGGGGGGCCTGGAACCCCTGAAGCTTTCTTT

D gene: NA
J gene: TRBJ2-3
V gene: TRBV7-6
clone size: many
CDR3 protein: CASSLGGASTDTQYF
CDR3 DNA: TGTGCCAGCAGCTTGGGGGGGGCTAGCACAGATACGCAGTATTTT

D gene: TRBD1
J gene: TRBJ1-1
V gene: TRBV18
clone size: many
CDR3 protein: CASSPGQGSTEAFF
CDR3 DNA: TGTGCCAGCTCACCTGGACAGGGGAGCACTGAAGCTTTCTTT

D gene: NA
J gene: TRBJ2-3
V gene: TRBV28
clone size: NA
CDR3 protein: CASSTTGYATDTQYF
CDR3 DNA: TGTGCCAGCAGTACTACAGGGTATGCCACAGATACGCAGTATTTT

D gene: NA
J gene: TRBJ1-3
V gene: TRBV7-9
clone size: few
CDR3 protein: CASSPPRTAISGNTIYF
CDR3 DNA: TGTGCCAGCAGCCCCCCCCGGACAGCCATCTCTGGAAACACCATATATTTT

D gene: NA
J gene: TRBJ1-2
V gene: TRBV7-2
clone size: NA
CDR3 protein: CASSLYVYGGYTF
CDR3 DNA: TGTGCCAGCAGCTTATACGTGTATGGTGGCTACACCTTC

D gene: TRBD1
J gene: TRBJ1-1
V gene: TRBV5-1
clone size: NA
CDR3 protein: CASSLGTGLGAEAFF
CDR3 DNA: TGCGCCAGCAGCCTGGGGACAGGACTTGGGGCTGAAGCTTTCTTT

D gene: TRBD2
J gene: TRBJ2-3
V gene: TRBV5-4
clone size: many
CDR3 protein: CASSRRTSGEDTQYF
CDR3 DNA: TGTGCCAGCAGCAGACGGACTAGCGGGGAGGATACGCAGTATTTT

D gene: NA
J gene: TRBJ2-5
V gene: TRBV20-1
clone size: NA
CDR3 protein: CSALTDSRQETQYF
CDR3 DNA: TGCAGTGCCCTAACGGACAGCCGACAAGAGACCCAGTACTTC

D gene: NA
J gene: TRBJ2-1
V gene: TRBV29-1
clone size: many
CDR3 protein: CSAEAQGSGNEQFF
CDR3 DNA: TGCAGCGCCGAGGCCCAGGGAAGTGGGAATGAGCAGTTCTTC

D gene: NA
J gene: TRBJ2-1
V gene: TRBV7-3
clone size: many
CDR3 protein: CASSSYRNSYNEQFF
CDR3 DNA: TGTGCCAGCAGCTCTTACAGGAATTCCTACAATGAGCAGTTCTTC

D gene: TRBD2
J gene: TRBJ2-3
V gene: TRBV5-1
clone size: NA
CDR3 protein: CASFSTSGGADVNTQYF
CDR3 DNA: TGCGCCAGCTTTTCAACTAGCGGGGGGGCCGATGTGAATACGCAGTATTTT

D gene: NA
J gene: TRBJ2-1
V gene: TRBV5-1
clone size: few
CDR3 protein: CASSLPPHNEQFF
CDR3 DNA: TGCGCCAGCAGCTTGCCACCCCACAATGAGCAGTTCTTC

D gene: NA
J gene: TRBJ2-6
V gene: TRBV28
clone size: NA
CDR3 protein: CASGGSAGANVLTF
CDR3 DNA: TGTGCCAGCGGGGGATCGGCTGGGGCCAACGTCCTGACTTTC

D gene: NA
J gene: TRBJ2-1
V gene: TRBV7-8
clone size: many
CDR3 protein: CASSLARAASYNEQFF
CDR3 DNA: TGTGCCAGCAGCTTAGCCCGGGCCGCTTCCTACAATGAGCAGTTCTTC

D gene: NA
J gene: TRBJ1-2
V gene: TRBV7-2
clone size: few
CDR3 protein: CASSLDRYYGYTF
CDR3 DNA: TGTGCCAGCAGCTTGGACCGATACTATGGCTACACCTTC

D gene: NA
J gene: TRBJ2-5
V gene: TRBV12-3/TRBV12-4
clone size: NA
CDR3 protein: CASRKRTSGQETQYF
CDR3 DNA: TGTGCCAGCAGAAAGAGAACTAGTGGGCAAGAGACCCAGTACTTC

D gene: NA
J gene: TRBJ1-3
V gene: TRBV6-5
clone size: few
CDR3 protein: CASSYRGSGNTIYF
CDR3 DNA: TGTGCCAGCAGTTACAGGGGTTCTGGAAACACCATATATTTT